This T cell receptor (beta chain) was identified in a study of beta chain features in type 1 diabetes. The CDR3 is made up of 11 amino acids. Deletions cut 7 bases from V and 7 bases from J, with 10 bases between. Germline V gives CDR1 SEHNR, CDR2 FQNEAQ (reference sequence). Study results and limitations: A moderate, significant TCRB CDR3 shortening appeared in type 1 diabetes across four CD4+ subsets.

The purity of all sorted populations exceeded 95%. Ten or more counts support this clone. Its target is unknown. Isolated RNA was reverse transcribed in full, so expressed TCRB transcripts were sequenced. Several million reads on average were seen across naive, central memory and regulatory T cell samples. Assay: immunoSEQ multiplex PCR; the TCRdb copy retains only in-frame clones and omits some. Among about 150,000 clones listed, roughly 11% were seen once. The sample taken for sequencing was central memory CD4+ T cells from blood. This chain uses TRBV7-9 with TRBJ1-1; D uncertain. The TCR originated in a man younger than 30 in good health. CDR3 protein: CASTLMVEAFF. The CDR3 coding sequence is TGTGCCAGCACCCTAATGGTTGAAGCTTTCTTT.